This is a list of T cell receptor beta chains from one sample in a study of T-cell reconstitution after alpha-beta-depleted transplantation in children. TCRdb re-called the PCR reads through MiXCR, storing one row per CDR3 protein. The data hold approximately 520,000 distinct CDR3 sequences, with roughly 11% observed a single time. Sequencing was performed on PBMCs, mostly from graft donor cells, taken 180 days after TCRalphabeta/CD19-depleted stem cell transplant. These receptor sequences come from a female patient aged 2-9 years who had a stem cell transplant for aplastic anemia, so the T cells may come from the graft donor. The conserved cysteine and the conserved F or W are not part of the CDR3 here. D genes are given only for firm matches.

J	V	D	CDR3
TRBJ2-7	TRBV12-3/TRBV12-4	NA	ASGASPYEQY
TRBJ1-2	TRBV5-1	NA	ASSRKGSLDGYT
TRBJ2-7	TRBV28	NA	ASSLYLLQGGYEQY
TRBJ2-2	TRBV9	TRBD2	ASSITSGFNTGELF
TRBJ2-1	TRBV9	NA	ASSLISKGLNEQF
TRBJ2-1	TRBV30	TRBD1	AWSVRAGGVNEQF
TRBJ2-3	TRBV20-1	NA	SARDRVLPDTQY
TRBJ2-7	TRBV14	NA	ASSQETEYEQY
TRBJ1-5	TRBV7-2	NA	ASSPVSLRQPQH
TRBJ2-1	TRBV15	NA	ATSRDRASRYNEQF
TRBJ1-1	TRBV5-1	NA	ASSLLPGNTNTEAF
TRBJ2-2	TRBV20-1	NA	SARGSATTGELF
TRBJ2-5	TRBV19	NA	AARAGETQY
TRBJ2-3	TRBV28	NA	ASSLWGLTDTQY
TRBJ2-1	TRBV5-1	NA	ASSLGGHNEQF
TRBJ2-5	TRBV20-1	TRBD1	SARDWGTGLETQY
TRBJ2-7	TRBV28	NA	ASSLNQYYEQY
TRBJ2-1	TRBV18	NA	ASSPPAEEQF
TRBJ2-7	TRBV12-3/TRBV12-4	TRBD2	ASSWGSGSPRYEQY
TRBJ2-1	TRBV7-2	TRBD2	ASSPYGLAGDNEQF
TRBJ2-1	TRBV6-2/TRBV6-3	TRBD1	ASRRTGGPYNEQF
TRBJ1-2	TRBV18	TRBD1	ASSPLRTGVEGYT
TRBJ1-2	TRBV25-1	TRBD1	ASRQGVKGYT
TRBJ1-3	TRBV20-1	NA	SARDPKGLSGNTIY
TRBJ2-2	TRBV20-1	NA	SARPISGFTGELF
TRBJ2-5	TRBV6-5	TRBD1	ASSYDRGREETQY
TRBJ1-2	TRBV28	TRBD1	ASSGLPGGDGYT
TRBJ1-2	TRBV2	NA	ASRDTGGYT
TRBJ2-3	TRBV14	NA	ASSAPGPRRDTQY
TRBJ2-5	TRBV7-2	TRBD2	ASSLGGSGNQETQY
TRBJ1-2	TRBV29-1	TRBD1	SVDPGQGKVGGYT
TRBJ1-1	TRBV4-3	NA	ASSRQVVSNTEAF
TRBJ2-1	TRBV27	NA	AISLPRGNEQF
TRBJ2-7	TRBV12-3/TRBV12-4	TRBD2	ASSSGVSYEQY
TRBJ2-1	TRBV10-3	TRBD1	ANSPGQGHNEQF
TRBJ2-7	TRBV4-3	TRBD2	ASSQLHGTSGSYEQY
TRBJ1-1	TRBV28	NA	ASSSRGGEAF
TRBJ2-5	TRBV20-1	NA	SASPRQTGVRETQY
TRBJ2-3	TRBV6-5	NA	ASSYSIPGVTDTQY
TRBJ1-4	TRBV30	NA	AWSKGVGDEKLF
TRBJ2-2	TRBV6-2/TRBV6-3	NA	ASSYDFRTRRNTGELF
TRBJ2-2	TRBV20-1	TRBD2	SARDEREFYGELF
TRBJ2-1	TRBV2	TRBD1	ASLRGTGNNEQF
TRBJ2-5	TRBV20-1	NA	SAREGWQETQY
TRBJ2-3	TRBV20-1	NA	SARVGDNTDTQY
TRBJ2-1	TRBV9	TRBD2	ASSVVEREANEQF
TRBJ2-6	TRBV20-1	NA	SARAEKGNSWWGANVLT
TRBJ2-1	TRBV20-1	TRBD2	SARPTSGLYNEQF
TRBJ2-1	TRBV18	TRBD2	ASSPEREWSYNEQF
TRBJ2-6	TRBV20-1	NA	SARGGAGVFGFSGANVLT
TRBJ1-2	TRBV28	NA	ASSSLPQSYGYT
TRBJ2-2	TRBV27	NA	ASRQLGGPGELF
TRBJ2-1	TRBV5-1	TRBD2	ASSFAILAGSYNEQF
TRBJ1-6	TRBV12-3/TRBV12-4	TRBD1	ASSLRGQDYSPLH
TRBJ2-2	TRBV9	NA	ASSVTVSANTGELF
TRBJ2-1	TRBV19	TRBD2	ASSMRLAGGQYNEQF
TRBJ1-1	TRBV29-1	NA	SVEDLKGLLNTEAF
TRBJ2-1	TRBV20-1	TRBD2	SAGNPSGYYNEQF
TRBJ2-3	TRBV7-9	TRBD2	ASTGLAGIYERDTQY
TRBJ1-2	TRBV20-1	NA	SASPGHGYT